These 26 T cell receptor beta chains came from one sample sequenced in a study of blood T cell repertoires in COVID-19 (dated by TCRdb to 2020 to 2022). Library preparation employed the immunoSEQ multiplex PCR assay. As stored in TCRdb, this immuneACCESS dataset retains in-frame rearrangements with V and J assigned. A fraction of the clones does not appear; measured against another copy, unresolved V genes explain less than half of the discrepancy, and the remainder lacks a known reason. The sample table records 330,000 or so clones; roughly 86% of these occur just once. Roughly 9.9% of the sample is taken by the ten largest. The specimen sequenced was peripheral blood. Receptors originate from a man between 25 and 39 years old with COVID-19, enrolled during active disease.

This chain connects TRBV30 to TRBJ1-4; 11 positions agree with TRBD1. Germline CDR1 GTSNPN, CDR2 SVGIG (reference sequence). The length of the CDR3 is 14 residues. The junction had 5 bases not matched to a gene; V was cut back by 3 bases and J by 8 bases. The CDR3 DNA reads as TGTGCCTGGAGCCGGACAGGGGGCAGGGAAAAACTGTTTTTT. Translated: CAWSRTGGREKLFF. The full variable domain, completed using reference TRBV30 and TRBJ1-4, is SQTIHQWPATLVQPVGSPLSLECTVEGTSNPNLYWYRQAAGRGLQLLFYSVGIGQISSEVPQNLSASRPQDRQFILSSKKLLLSDSGFYLCAWSRTGGREKLFFGSGTQLSVL.

The genes are TRBV28 and TRBJ2-3; tentatively, D is TRBD2 (6 bases). The V end lost 10 bases, the J end lost 0 bases, and 11 bases lay between the germline ends. The germline V gene has CDR1 MDHEN and CDR2 SYDVKM. The CDR3 loop spans 13 amino acids. The CDR3 bases are TGTGCCACCGCGGAGGGGAGCACAGATACGCAGTATTTT. This codes for CATAEGSTDTQYF.

V is TRBV4-3 and J is TRBJ1-1, with D possibly matching TRBD1 (5 bases). V dropped 1 base and J dropped 1 base, with 7 bases sitting between them. CDR3 length equals 14 residues. Germline V gives CDR1 LGHNA, CDR2 YSLEER. CDR3: CASSQVDRNTEAFF. The CDR3 nucleotides read TGCGCCAGCAGCCAAGTCGACAGGAACACTGAAGCTTTCTTT.

V and J are TRBV6-2 or TRBV6-3 and TRBJ2-3; D perhaps matches TRBD2 (5 bases). CDR1 and CDR2 (germline): MNHEY, SVGEGT. CDR3 length: 14 residues. V was clipped by 4 bases and J by 4 bases, with 12 bases between them. The CDR3 here is CASSFEGEADTQYF. The DNA of the CDR3 is TGTGCCAGCAGTTTTGAGGGAGAAGCAGATACGCAGTATTTT.

This clone appeared once. The CDR3 DNA is TGTGCCAGTAGTCTAGGGACAGGCGTAATCACCGGGGAGCTGTTTTTT. Its protein product is CASSLGTGVITGELFF. The rearrangement uses TRBV19 and TRBJ2-2; 8 bases are shared with TRBD1. The CDR3 totals 16 residues. J gave up 4 bases and V 5 bases, and 9 bases lay outside the gene matches. The V gene's germline CDR1 is LNHDA and CDR2 SQIVND (reference sequence).

The chain carries TRBV11-2 and TRBJ2-1, with D unclear. The CDR3 sequence is 15 residues long. Trimming stripped 0 bases from V and 0 bases from J, with 6 bases between. Per germline, CDR1 SGHAT and CDR2 FQNNGV. The CDR3 DNA is TGTGCCAGCAGCTTAGACTCGAGCTCCTACAATGAGCAGTTCTTC. Encoded protein: CASSLDSSSYNEQFF.

The CDR3 nucleotides read TGTGCCAGTAGTCCAGTCGGGACAGGGACCAAGAACACTGAAGCTTTCTTT. It yields the protein CASSPVGTGTKNTEAFF. The rearrangement uses TRBV19 and TRBJ1-1; 9 bases are shared with TRBD1. The CDR3 spans 17 residues. Germline values: CDR1 LNHDA, CDR2 SQIVND (reference sequence). After removal of 5 bases from V and 1 base from J, the junction contained 11 bases not matched to a gene.

The chain links TRBV9 to TRBJ2-1; TRBD2 agrees at 8 bases. The CDR3 contains 15 residues. The V gene's germline CDR1 is SGDLS and CDR2 YYNGEE. J was trimmed by 7 bases and V by 0 bases; bases with no gene match: 6. The CDR3 DNA reads TGTGCCAGCAGCGTAGTCCCGGGACTAGGGAATGAGCAGTTCTTC. This encodes CASSVVPGLGNEQFF.

The chain employs TRBV7-3 and TRBJ2-1; tentatively, D is TRBD1 (5 bases). Germline V gives CDR1 SGHTA, CDR2 FQGTGA. Trimming removed 3 bases at V and 0 bases at J, with 9 bases between. The CDR3 is made up of 15 amino acids. The CDR3 region has the DNA TGTGCCAGCAGCTTGTCAGGGAACTCCTACAATGAGCAGTTCTTC. As protein: CASSLSGNSYNEQFF.

The chain combines TRBV5-6 with TRBJ1-4; D remains ambiguous. Germline CDR1 and CDR2: SGHDT and YYEEEE. CDR3 size: 13 residues. V was pared by 0 bases and J by 8 bases, with 8 bases between. The CDR3 is CASSLGGGEKLFF. The CDR3 DNA reads as TGTGCCAGCAGCTTGGGCGGCGGCGAAAAACTGTTTTTT.

V gene TRBV6-5 combines with J gene TRBJ1-1, with a possible D match to TRBD1 (6 bases). This CDR3 is built from 14 residues. V lost 5 bases and J 1 base, leaving 11 bases between the germline ends. Germline V gives CDR1 MNHEY, CDR2 SVGAGI. The CDR3 sequence: CASSTQGWNTEAFF. CDR3 DNA: TGTGCCAGCAGTACCCAGGGGTGGAACACTGAAGCTTTCTTT.

The rearrangement links TRBV7-8 to TRBJ2-2; D perhaps matches TRBD2 (5 bases). CDR3 size: 14 residues. CDR1 and CDR2 from the germline V gene are SGHVS and FQNEAQ. The ends were cut back, 3 bases at V and 6 bases at J, with 11 bases in the middle. Here the CDR3 reads CASSFFRGAGELFF. The DNA for the CDR3 is TGTGCCAGCAGCTTTTTCCGGGGAGCCGGGGAGCTGTTTTTT.

The rearrangement links TRBV28 to TRBJ1-1; D perhaps matches TRBD1 (6 bases). CDR1 is MDHEN and CDR2 is SYDVKM in the germline V gene. This CDR3 spans 15 amino acids. V was pared by 6 bases and J by 5 bases, with 19 bases between. CDR3 in DNA: TGTGCCAGCAGCTTGGGACAAAGATCGGGGACTGAAGCTTTCTTT. Translated, it gives CASSLGQRSGTEAFF.

Here the CDR3 reads CASRPGQGQYEQYF. The DNA for the CDR3 is TGTGCCAGCAGACCGGGACAGGGGCAATACGAGCAGTACTTC. The chain has TRBV28 and TRBJ2-7, with 10 nucleotides matching TRBD1. CDR3 length: 14 amino acids. Germline lookup yields CDR1 MDHEN and CDR2 SYDVKM. Unmatched junction bases numbered 6, after V lost 6 bases and J lost 4 bases.

This clone showed up just once. This chain joins TRBV19 and TRBJ1-2, with D possibly TRBD1 on 5 matching bases. The CDR3 is 13 amino acids. The germline CDR1 and CDR2 sequences are LNHDA and SQIVND (reference sequence). V was trimmed by 7 bases and J by 6 bases, leaving 15 bases between them. This chain's CDR3 is CASKESYRHGYTF. The CDR3 region has the DNA TGTGCCAGTAAGGAAAGCTACAGGCATGGCTACACCTTC.

The gene calls are TRBV7-3 and TRBJ2-1; tentatively, D is TRBD1 (5 bases). This CDR3 is built from 16 residues. CDR1 is SGHTA and CDR2 is FQGTGA in the germline V gene. The V and J ends lost 6 bases and 0 bases respectively, with 15 bases between them. DNA for the CDR3: TGTGCCAGCAGTCCTGGGGCCAGGGTCTCCTACAATGAGCAGTTCTTC. Protein product: CASSPGARVSYNEQFF. Variable domain in full (rest from reference TRBV7-3 and TRBJ2-1): GAGVSQTPSNKVTEKGKYVELRCDPISGHTALYWYRQSLGQGPEFLIYFQGTGAADDSGLPNDRFFAVRPEGSVSTLKIQRTERGDSAVYLCASSPGARVSYNEQFFGPGTRLTVL.

This chain connects TRBV28 to TRBJ2-1; 10 bases align to TRBD2. The J segment lost 4 bases and the V segment lost 2 bases, leaving 8 bases of the junction unmatched. The CDR3 contains 17 residues. Germline CDR1 reads MDHEN; CDR2 reads SYDVKM. CDR3 nucleotide sequence: TGTGCCAGCAGTTTAAATCCCGCTAGCGGGGGTTACAATGAGCAGTTCTTC. Protein: CASSLNPASGGYNEQFF.

The chain has TRBV29-1 and TRBJ2-7; 9 bases fit TRBD1. J lost 3 bases, V lost 5 bases, and 5 bases had no gene match. There are 13 residues in the CDR3. Germline V gene sequence: CDR1 SQVTM, CDR2 ANQGSEA. The CDR3: CSVSGTGIYEQYF. CDR3 DNA: TGCAGCGTTTCCGGGACAGGGATCTACGAGCAGTACTTC.

The chain joins TRBV7-3 to TRBJ2-2; D is unclear. The germline gives CDR1 SGHTA, CDR2 FQGTGA. The CDR3 runs 12 residues. The V end was cut by 3 bases, the J end by 7 bases, with 6 bases between. The CDR3 here is CASSFYNGELFF. The CDR3 nucleotides read TGTGCCAGCAGCTTTTATAACGGGGAGCTGTTTTTT.

This chain links TRBV7-2 with TRBJ2-7, with TRBD2 matching 11 bases. The CDR3 sequence is 14 residues long. V shed 3 bases and J 4 bases; nucleotides not matched to a gene: 2. Germline V gene lookup returns CDR1 SGHTA and CDR2 FQGNSA. CDR3 coding DNA: TGTGCCAGCAGCTTCCGGACTAGCGGGTACGAGCAGTACTTC. Protein product: CASSFRTSGYEQYF.

The chain recombines TRBV7-2 with TRBJ1-2; 10 bases match TRBD1. The germline V gene has CDR1 SGHTA and CDR2 FQGNSA. J gave up 6 bases and V 4 bases, and 14 bases lay outside the gene matches. This CDR3 comprises 17 residues. The CDR3 loop reads CASSSGGDRGFLDGYTF. CDR3 coding DNA: TGTGCCAGCAGCTCGGGGGGGGACAGGGGATTTTTAGATGGCTACACCTTC. Combining the CDR3 with reference TRBV7-2 and TRBJ1-2 gives the whole variable domain GAGVSQSPSNKVTEKGKDVELRCDPISGHTALYWYRQSLGQGLEFLIYFQGNSAPDKSGLPSDRFSAERTGGSVSTLTIQRTQQEDSAVYLCASSSGGDRGFLDGYTFGSGTRLTVV.

The chain recombines TRBV5-4 with TRBJ2-3, with TRBD2 matching over 8 bases. The J segment lost 0 bases and the V segment lost 5 bases, leaving 11 bases of the junction unmatched. The germline V gene has CDR1 SGHNT and CDR2 YYREEE (reference sequence). This CDR3 has 17 amino acids. The chain's CDR3 is CASRSLSTSVSTDTQYF. CDR3 nucleotide sequence: TGTGCCAGCAGATCTCTTTCGACTAGCGTAAGCACAGATACGCAGTATTTT.

This clone was picked up one time. The gene calls are TRBV7-9 and TRBJ2-5, with 8 bases that match TRBD1. Germline-derived CDR1 and CDR2 are SEHNR and FQNEAQ (reference sequence). This CDR3 has 14 amino acids. V lost 3 bases, J lost 2 bases, and 2 bases stayed unmatched. CDR3 sequence reads: CASSFTGGQETQYF. CDR3 DNA: TGTGCCAGCAGCTTCACAGGGGGGCAAGAGACCCAGTACTTC.

V is TRBV5-1 and J is TRBJ1-1; TRBD1 might be the D (6 bases). V lost 5 bases to trimming and J lost 4 bases, with 21 bases between them. The CDR3 contains 16 residues. CDR1 and CDR2 (germline): SGHRS, YFSETQ. CDR3 amino acids: CASSMIQGAGSTEAFF. The CDR3 nucleotides read TGCGCCAGCAGTATGATACAGGGAGCGGGGAGCACTGAAGCTTTCTTT.

A note on this clone: The sample carries other DNA sequences with the same CDR3. The V gene is TRBV5-6, the J gene TRBJ2-3; TRBD2 aligns across 11 bases. Germline trimming cut 0 bases from V and 2 bases from J; bases unmatched to any gene: 2. The CDR3 is 16 amino acids. The germline gives CDR1 SGHDT, CDR2 YYEEEE. DNA of the CDR3: TGTGCCAGCAGCTTGGGACTAGCGGGATCCACAGATACGCAGTATTTT. Translation: CASSLGLAGSTDTQYF.

The CDR3 sequence: CASSPNRGRFEKLFF. For the CDR3, the DNA is TGTGCCAGCAGCCCCAACAGGGGGCGGTTTGAAAAACTGTTTTTT. V is TRBV9 and J is TRBJ1-4, with 9 bases matching TRBD1. The CDR3 sequence is 15 residues long. Looked up from germline, CDR1 is SGDLS and CDR2 is YYNGEE. V lost 4 bases and J lost 7; bases outside the gene matches: 8.